This TCR beta chain originates from a study of T cell repertoires in cytomegalovirus infection. Whole-study context: Well-studied HLA-B-restricted epitopes and recently identified HLA-C-restricted epitopes of CMV were both used in the study. Evidence of both CMV infection and a matching HLA type came from public TCR beta signatures.

This CDR3 has 17 amino acids. V was clipped by 5 bases and J by 5 bases; unmatched bases: 10. CDR1 and CDR2 from the germline V gene are LGHNT and FRNRAP. Study-wide points: Summed public TCR beta family frequency identified CMV carriers bearing the relevant HLA.

One entry per CDR3 protein results from TCRdb running MiXCR on the reads. The profile shows 640,000 or so distinct CDR3 sequences, roughly a third of them singletons. Worth noting for this clonotype: The antigen remains undetermined.

The receptor comes from a human donor in good health (CMV status not recorded). Some clones in this sample may be carry-over from other donors' samples. The V and J genes are TRBV12-5 and TRBJ2-1; 12 nucleotides align to TRBD2. Sequences were derived from cultured PBMCs, sampled from culture after CMV antigen stimulation. This CDR3 is CASGPPLAGGPNNEQFF. CDR3 in DNA: TGTGCTAGTGGTCCGCCGCTAGCGGGAGGGCCAAACAATGAGCAGTTCTTC. Based on the CDR3 plus reference TRBV12-5 and TRBJ2-1, the full variable domain is DARVTQTPRHKVTEMGQEVTMRCQPILGHNTVFWYRQTMMQGLELLAYFRNRAPLDDSGMPKDRFSAEMPDATLATLKIQPSEPRDSAVYFCASGPPLAGGPNNEQFFGPGTRLTVL.